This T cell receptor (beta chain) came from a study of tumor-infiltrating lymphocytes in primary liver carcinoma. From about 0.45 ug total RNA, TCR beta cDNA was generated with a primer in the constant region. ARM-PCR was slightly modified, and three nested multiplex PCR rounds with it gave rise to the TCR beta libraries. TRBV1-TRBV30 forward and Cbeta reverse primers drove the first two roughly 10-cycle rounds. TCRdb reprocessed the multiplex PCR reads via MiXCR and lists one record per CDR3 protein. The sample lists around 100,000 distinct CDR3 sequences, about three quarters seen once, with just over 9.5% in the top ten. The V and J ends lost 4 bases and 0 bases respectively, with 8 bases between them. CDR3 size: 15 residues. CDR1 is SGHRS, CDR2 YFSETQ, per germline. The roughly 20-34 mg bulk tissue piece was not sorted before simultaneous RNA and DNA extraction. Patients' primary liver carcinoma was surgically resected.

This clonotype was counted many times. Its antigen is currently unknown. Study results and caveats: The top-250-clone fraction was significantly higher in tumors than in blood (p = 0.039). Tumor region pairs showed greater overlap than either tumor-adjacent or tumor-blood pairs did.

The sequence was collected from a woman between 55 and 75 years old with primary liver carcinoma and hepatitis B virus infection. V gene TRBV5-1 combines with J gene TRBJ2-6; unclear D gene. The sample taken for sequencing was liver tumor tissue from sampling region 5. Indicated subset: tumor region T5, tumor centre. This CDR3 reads CASSLTVSGANVLTF. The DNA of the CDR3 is TGCGCCAGCAGCCTGACTGTCTCTGGGGCCAACGTCCTGACTTTC. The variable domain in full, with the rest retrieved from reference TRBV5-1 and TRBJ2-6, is KAGVTQTPRYLIKTRGQQVTLSCSPISGHRSVSWYQQTPGQGLQFLFEYFSETQRNKGNFPGRFSGRQFSNSRSEMNVSTLELGDSALYLCASSLTVSGANVLTFGAGSRLTVL.